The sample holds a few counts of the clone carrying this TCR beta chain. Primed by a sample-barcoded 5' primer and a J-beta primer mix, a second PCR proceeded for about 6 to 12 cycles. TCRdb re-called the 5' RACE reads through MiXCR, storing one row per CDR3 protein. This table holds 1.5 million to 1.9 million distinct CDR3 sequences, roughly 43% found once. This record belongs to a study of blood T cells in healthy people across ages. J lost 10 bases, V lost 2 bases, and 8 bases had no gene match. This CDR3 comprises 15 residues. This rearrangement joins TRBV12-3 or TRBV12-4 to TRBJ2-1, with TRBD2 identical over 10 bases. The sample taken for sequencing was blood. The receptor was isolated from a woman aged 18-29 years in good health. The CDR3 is CASSLRTSGGSEQFF. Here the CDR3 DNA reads TGTGCCAGCAGTTTAAGGACTAGCGGTGGAAGCGAGCAGTTCTTC.